The 27 T cell receptor beta chains in this list originate from one sample, sequenced in a study of blood T cell repertoires in COVID-19. Some clones are missing from TCRdb's copy, which holds only in-frame ones; the method was immunoSEQ multiplex PCR. The table shows about 170,000 clones, with over 80% occurring only once. The specimen sequenced was PBMCs or T cells enriched from blood (not recorded which). These receptors were collected from a woman between 45 and 60 years old who had recovered from COVID-19.

This rearrangement joins TRBV27 to TRBJ2-1; 8 positions agree with TRBD2. Germline CDR1 is MNHEY and CDR2 is SMNVEV (reference sequence). The CDR3 is made up of 15 amino acids. V trimming: 8 bases; J trimming: 1 base; junction bases outside the gene matches: 7. In nucleotides, the CDR3 is TGTGCCAGCCGCCCGGGGGGGCGGTCCTACAATGAGCAGTTCTTC. Residues: CASRPGGRSYNEQFF.

This chain uses TRBV30 with TRBJ1-1; D is perhaps TRBD1 (6 bases). The ends were cut back, 2 bases at V and 8 bases at J, with 9 bases in the middle. CDR3 length equals 11 residues. CDR1 and CDR2 (germline): GTSNPN, SVGIG (reference sequence). CDR3: CAWSPQGEAFF. In nucleotides, the CDR3 is TGTGCCTGGAGTCCCCAGGGGGAAGCTTTCTTT.

J is TRBJ1-4 and V is TRBV9; D gene uncertain. Trimming removed 0 bases at V and 10 bases at J, with 10 bases between. The CDR3 totals 13 residues. CDR1 SGDLS and CDR2 YYNGEE come from the germline V gene. The CDR3 nucleotides are TGTGCCAGCAGCGTAGTCGCGGCGGGAAAACTGTTTTTT. The encoded protein is CASSVVAAGKLFF. Full variable domain (missing parts from reference TRBV9 and TRBJ1-4): DSGVTQTPKHLITATGQRVTLRCSPRSGDLSVYWYQQSLDQGLQFLIQYYNGEERAKGNILERFSAQQFPDLHSELNLSSLELGDSALYFCASSVVAAGKLFFGSGTQLSVL.

This clone was found once. CDR3 sequence reads: CASSLDSRPGQVNTEAFF. Written as DNA, the CDR3 is TGTGCCAGCAGCTTGGACTCCAGACCGGGACAGGTGAACACTGAAGCTTTCTTT. The chain has TRBV7-6 and TRBJ1-1; TRBD1 aligns across 8 bases. The CDR3 has 18 amino acids. Unmatched junction bases numbered 12, after V lost 3 bases and J lost 0 bases. Germline V gives CDR1 SGHVS, CDR2 FNYEAQ.

The chain recombines TRBV5-5 with TRBJ1-5; TRBD1 aligns across 7 bases. Per the germline V gene, CDR1 is SGHKS and CDR2 is YYEKEE (reference sequence). The CDR3 is 15 amino acids. V shed 5 bases and J 0 bases; nucleotides not matched to a gene: 5. The CDR3 sequence: CASRQGQVSNQPQHF. DNA of the CDR3: TGTGCCAGCAGACAAGGACAGGTTAGCAATCAGCCCCAGCATTTT. The variable domain in full, with the rest retrieved from reference TRBV5-5 and TRBJ1-5, is DAGVTQSPTHLIKTRGQQVTLRCSPISGHKSVSWYQQVLGQGPQFIFQYYEKEERGRGNFPDRFSARQFPNYSSELNVNALLLGDSALYLCASRQGQVSNQPQHFGDGTRLSIL.

The DNA of the CDR3 is TGTGCCAGCAGCCGGGACAGAGAAGAGACCCAGTACTTC. This translates into CASSRDREETQYF. The V call is TRBV27, the J call TRBJ2-5; 7 bases agree with TRBD1. The J segment lost 3 bases and the V segment lost 6 bases, leaving 4 bases of the junction unmatched. CDR1 and CDR2 (germline): MNHEY, SMNVEV (reference sequence). This CDR3 is built from 13 residues.

The V gene is TRBV11-2, the J gene TRBJ1-2, with D possibly TRBD1 on 6 matching bases. V lost 2 bases and J lost 6, with 16 bases in between. The CDR3 is 15 residues long. Germline V gene lookup returns CDR1 SGHAT and CDR2 FQNNGV. The CDR3 nucleotides are TGTGCCAGCAGCTTAAAGACAGGCGGGCGTGATGGCTACACCTTC. Translation gives CASSLKTGGRDGYTF.

This clone occurred many times. This chain connects TRBV19 to TRBJ1-5; TRBD1 agrees at 7 bases. This CDR3 region has 15 residues. The V gene's germline CDR1 is LNHDA and CDR2 SQIVND (reference sequence). Losses at the gene ends were 5 bases for V and 6 bases for J; bases not matched to a gene: 10. The CDR3 nucleotides read TGTGCCAGTAGTGACCACAGGGGACTCACTCAGCCCCAGCATTTT. Translated: CASSDHRGLTQPQHF.

This clone was seen a single time. CDR3 loop: CASSRGLGYTF. DNA for the CDR3: TGTGCCAGCAGTAGGGGACTGGGGTACACCTTC. V and J are TRBV12-3 or TRBV12-4 and TRBJ1-2; a possible D gene is TRBD1 (5 bases). Trimming cost V 5 bases and J 11 bases, with 12 bases left between them. The CDR3 length is 11 residues.

The V gene is TRBV12-3 or TRBV12-4, the J gene TRBJ1-1; D is unresolved. The CDR3 loop spans 11 amino acids. V lost 2 bases and J 5 bases, leaving 3 bases between the germline ends. CDR3 sequence: CASSLRTEAFF. CDR3 DNA: TGTGCCAGCAGTTTACGGACTGAAGCTTTCTTT.

The chain's CDR3 is CASSSRLRGDEQFF. The CDR3 nucleotides are TGTGCCAGCAGTAGCCGCCTCCGAGGCGATGAGCAGTTCTTC. V gene TRBV25-1 combines with J gene TRBJ2-1; no definite D call. V was trimmed by 5 bases and J by 8 bases, leaving 16 bases between them. The germline V gene encodes CDR1 MGHDK and CDR2 SYGVNS. This CDR3 comprises 14 residues.

The J gene is TRBJ2-5, the V gene TRBV23-1, with TRBD2 matching over 9 bases. TRBV23-1 carries the ORF label, with uncertain function. With 6 bases clipped from V and 4 bases from J, the junction kept 6 bases outside the gene matches. This CDR3 has 14 residues. In DNA, the CDR3 is TGCGCCAGCAGGGGCGGGAGGGCCCGAGAGACCCAGTACTTC. It codes for CASRGGRARETQYF.

The rearrangement links TRBV30 to TRBJ1-1, with D perhaps matching TRBD1 (5 bases). CDR1 is GTSNPN, CDR2 SVGIG, per germline (reference sequence). The CDR3 runs to 13 residues. The V and J ends lost 0 bases and 5 bases respectively, with 10 bases between them. CDR3 in amino acids: CAWSVGGGTEAFF. The CDR3 DNA sequence: TGTGCCTGGAGTGTAGGTGGGGGGACTGAAGCTTTCTTT. Using reference TRBV30 and TRBJ1-1 for the parts outside the CDR3, the full variable domain is SQTIHQWPATLVQPVGSPLSLECTVEGTSNPNLYWYRQAAGRGLQLLFYSVGIGQISSEVPQNLSASRPQDRQFILSSKKLLLSDSGFYLCAWSVGGGTEAFFGQGTRLTVV.

The V gene is TRBV5-1, the J gene TRBJ1-3; 7 bases map to TRBD1. Germline values: CDR1 SGHRS, CDR2 YFSETQ. CDR3 length: 14 amino acids. With 4 bases clipped from V and 2 bases from J, the junction kept 3 bases outside the gene matches. The CDR3 nucleotides read TGCGCCAGCAGCCAAGGACAGGCTGGAAACACCATATATTTT. As protein: CASSQGQAGNTIYF.

This clone was recorded only once. The chain employs TRBV27 and TRBJ2-3; possible D gene TRBD2, 5 bases. Germline V lookup: CDR1 MNHEY, CDR2 SMNVEV (reference sequence). The CDR3 is made up of 16 amino acids. V dropped 4 bases and J dropped 2 bases, with 16 bases sitting between them. This chain's CDR3 is CASSSFGDRATDTQYF. The CDR3 nucleotides are TGTGCCAGCAGTTCATTCGGGGATCGGGCCACAGATACGCAGTATTTT.

The chain employs TRBV4-1 and TRBJ2-1; weak D call: TRBD1 (5 bases). The CDR3 loop spans 16 amino acids. Germline lookup yields CDR1 MGHRA and CDR2 YSYEKL. The V gene lost 4 bases and the J gene lost 2 bases, with 15 bases spanning the gap. The CDR3 region is CASSPMAQGAYNEQFF. DNA of the CDR3: TGCGCCAGCAGCCCTATGGCTCAGGGCGCCTACAATGAGCAGTTCTTC.

The CDR3 DNA reads as TGTGCCAGCACCGGGGGGCAAGAGACCCAGTACTTC. It yields the protein CASTGGQETQYF. The V call is TRBV6-5, the J call TRBJ2-5; 7 positions agree with TRBD2. The CDR3 covers 12 residues. Trimming took 7 bases from V and 2 from J; bases not matched to a gene: 1. Germline V CDR1 and CDR2: MNHEY, SVGAGI.

The chain couples TRBV18 to TRBJ2-5, with a weak D call TRBD2 (6 bases). There are 16 residues in the CDR3. CDR1 and CDR2 from the germline V gene are KGHSH and LQKENI. V was shortened by 5 bases and J by 4 bases, with 20 bases between the two germline ends. The CDR3 DNA follows: TGTGCCAGCTCAGTCCGCCGGGACTCCTCCCCAGAGACCCAGTACTTC. It codes for CASSVRRDSSPETQYF.

This chain uses TRBV4-1 with TRBJ2-1, with 9 bases aligning to TRBD2. Germline V gene data show CDR1 as MGHRA and CDR2 as YSYEKL. This CDR3 is 15 amino acids long. V was pared by 7 bases and J by 9 bases, with 13 bases of the junction left unmatched. CDR3 residues: CASKTGASGDGEQFF. The CDR3 nucleotides are TGCGCCAGCAAAACCGGGGCTAGCGGGGATGGTGAGCAGTTCTTC.

The chain combines TRBV6-2 or TRBV6-3 with TRBJ1-5, with D possibly being TRBD1 (6 bases). Germline V gives CDR1 MNHEY, CDR2 SVGEGT. The CDR3 runs 15 residues. V dropped 2 bases and J dropped 10 bases, with 18 bases sitting between them. The CDR3 is CASSYEAPLRGPQHF. CDR3 nucleotide sequence: TGTGCCAGCAGTTACGAGGCCCCGCTCAGGGGACCCCAGCATTTT.

The chain couples TRBV19 to TRBJ1-6; tentative D call: TRBD1 (6 bases). Per the germline V gene, CDR1 is LNHDA and CDR2 is SQIVND (reference sequence). V was clipped by 3 bases and J by 6 bases, with 15 bases between them. The length of the CDR3 is 16 residues. CDR3 amino acids: CASSIPPGDINSPLHF. CDR3 sequence (DNA): TGTGCCAGTAGTATCCCCCCAGGGGATATTAATTCACCCCTCCACTTT.

The chain has TRBV12-3 or TRBV12-4 and TRBJ1-1; D unclear. Trimming cost V 3 bases and J 4 bases, with 3 bases left between them. The CDR3 extends over 11 amino acids. CDR3 protein: CASSFLTEAFF. The CDR3 region has the DNA TGTGCCAGCAGTTTCCTCACTGAAGCTTTCTTT.

V usage is TRBV9 and J usage is TRBJ2-3; 8 nucleotides align to TRBD2. Trimming at V came to 4 bases and at J to 7 bases, leaving 8 bases not matched to a gene. The length of the CDR3 is 14 residues. Per germline, CDR1 SGDLS and CDR2 YYNGEE. CDR3: CASSPRTSINTQYF. In nucleotides, the CDR3 is TGTGCCAGCAGCCCCCGGACTAGCATAAATACGCAGTATTTT.

This sequence joins TRBV6-5 and TRBJ1-4; D unclear. Germline CDR1 MNHEY, CDR2 SVGAGI. The CDR3 has 13 residues. V was pared by 5 bases and J by 9 bases, with 13 bases between. This chain's CDR3 is CASSPTGAQKLFF. The CDR3 region has the DNA TGTGCCAGCAGTCCTACGGGTGCACAAAAACTGTTTTTT.

This clone occurred once. The rearrangement uses TRBV30 and TRBJ2-5; possible D gene TRBD1, 7 bases. V was clipped by 6 bases and J by 1 base, with 15 bases between them. CDR1 GTSNPN and CDR2 SVGIG come from the germline V gene (reference sequence). CDR3 length: 14 amino acids. The CDR3 reads CACGRTGLQETQYF. CDR3 nucleotide sequence: TGTGCCTGTGGGAGGACAGGCCTCCAAGAGACCCAGTACTTC.

The J gene is TRBJ2-7, the V gene TRBV12-3 or TRBV12-4; 7 bases agree with TRBD1. V shed 5 bases and J 7 bases; nucleotides not matched to a gene: 5. The CDR3 has 12 amino acids. The CDR3 spells CASSQTGREQYV. Here the CDR3 DNA reads TGTGCCAGCAGTCAGACAGGGCGAGAGCAGTACGTC.

Ten or more counts support this clone. This chain uses TRBV7-8 with TRBJ2-2, with D tentatively TRBD1 (6 bases). The V end was cut by 2 bases, the J end by 1 base, with 11 bases between. The CDR3 totals 16 residues. The germline CDR1 and CDR2 sequences are SGHVS and FQNEAQ. The CDR3 DNA follows: TGTGCCAGCAGCTTATCTCCGGGACAGAACACCGGGGAGCTGTTTTTT. It codes for CASSLSPGQNTGELFF.